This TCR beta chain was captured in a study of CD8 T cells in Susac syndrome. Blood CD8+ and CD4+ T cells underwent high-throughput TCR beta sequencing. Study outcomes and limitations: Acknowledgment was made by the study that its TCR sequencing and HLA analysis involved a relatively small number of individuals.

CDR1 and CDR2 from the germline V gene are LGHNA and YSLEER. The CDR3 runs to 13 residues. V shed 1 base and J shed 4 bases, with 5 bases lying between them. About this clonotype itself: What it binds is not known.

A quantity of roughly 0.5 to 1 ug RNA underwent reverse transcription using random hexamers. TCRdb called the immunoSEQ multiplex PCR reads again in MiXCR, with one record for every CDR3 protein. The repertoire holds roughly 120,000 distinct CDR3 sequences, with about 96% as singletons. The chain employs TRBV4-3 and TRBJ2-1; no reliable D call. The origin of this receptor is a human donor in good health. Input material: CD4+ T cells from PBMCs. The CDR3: CASSQGGYNEQFF. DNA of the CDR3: TGCGCCAGCAGCCAAGGCGGATACAATGAGCAGTTCTTC.